Below, 8 T cell receptor beta chains from the same sample are listed, as sequenced in a study of blood T cell repertoires in COVID-19. Method: immunoSEQ multiplex PCR; TCRdb's copy keeps in-frame clones and lacks some. The table has 150,000 to 200,000 clones, approximately 86% seen once; the top ten hold around 2.3%. The source material was peripheral blood. Receptor source: a man aged 70-80 years with active or convalescent COVID-19.

The rearrangement uses TRBV5-4 and TRBJ2-3; TRBD2 matches at 10 bases. This CDR3 is built from 16 residues. The V gene's germline CDR1 is SGHNT and CDR2 YYREEE (reference sequence). J lost 4 bases, V lost 4 bases, and 9 bases had no gene match. The CDR3: CASSNKRGGRADTQYF. CDR3 sequence (DNA): TGTGCCAGCAGCAACAAGCGGGGGGGCCGGGCAGATACGCAGTATTTT.

The DNA for the CDR3 is TGTGCCAGCAGCGTCCGGGACAGGGGGGGTGAAAAACTGTTTTTT. Protein product: CASSVRDRGGEKLFF. The genes are TRBV5-4 and TRBJ1-4; 11 positions match TRBD1. J gave up 7 bases and V 4 bases, and 6 bases lay outside the gene matches. The germline CDR1 and CDR2 sequences are SGHNT and YYREEE (reference sequence). This CDR3 spans 15 amino acids.

The chain couples TRBV7-2 to TRBJ2-1, with 14 bases lining up with TRBD2. Germline V CDR1 and CDR2: SGHTA, FQGNSA. The CDR3 runs 16 residues. With 5 bases clipped from V and 8 bases from J, the junction kept 8 bases outside the gene matches. CDR3 sequence: CASSPSTSGGAYEQFF. CDR3 coding DNA: TGTGCCAGCAGCCCATCGACTAGCGGGGGGGCCTATGAGCAGTTCTTC.

V and J are TRBV5-1 and TRBJ1-1; D not certain. The V end was cut by 4 bases, the J end by 11 bases, with 15 bases between. The germline CDR1 and CDR2 sequences are SGHRS and YFSETQ. This CDR3 comprises 12 residues. The CDR3 DNA follows: TGCGCCAGCAGCCCGAATTCCGACGGGGCTTTCTTT. Encoded protein: CASSPNSDGAFF.

J is TRBJ1-6 and V is TRBV28, with D perhaps TRBD1 (5 bases). The V gene's germline CDR1 is MDHEN and CDR2 SYDVKM. The ends were cut back, 7 bases at V and 7 bases at J, with 14 bases in the middle. CDR3 length: 14 residues. This CDR3 reads CASNRGGVNSPLHF. DNA for the CDR3: TGTGCCAGCAATCGGGGGGGAGTGAATTCACCCCTCCACTTT.

CDR3 nucleotide sequence: TGTGCCAGCTCCCGGAGGGGGGGCCCTAATGAGCAGTTCTTC. Its protein is CASSRRGGPNEQFF. The gene calls are TRBV6-5 and TRBJ2-1; D might be TRBD2 (7 bases). The CDR3 is 14 residues long. Germline V gene lookup returns CDR1 MNHEY and CDR2 SVGAGI. V was clipped by 8 bases and J by 7 bases, with 18 bases between them.

This chain uses TRBV28 with TRBJ1-2; D ambiguous. CDR3 length equals 12 residues. V shed 4 bases and J shed 6 bases, with 9 bases lying between them. CDR1 and CDR2 (germline): MDHEN, SYDVKM. The CDR3 sequence: CASSWSRNGYTF. CDR3 nucleotide sequence: TGTGCCAGCAGTTGGAGTCGGAATGGCTACACCTTC.

The CDR3, as DNA: TGTGCCAGCAGCTCTTCTGCCAGGACAGGGCCAGTAAAGAAACTGTTTTTT. Protein sequence: CASSSSARTGPVKKLFF. The gene calls are TRBV5-8 and TRBJ1-4; TRBD1 agrees at 8 bases. This CDR3 is built from 17 residues. V shed 3 bases and J 11 bases; nucleotides not matched to a gene: 18. The germline gives CDR1 SGHTS, CDR2 YDEGEE.